One sample yielded the 7 T cell receptor beta chains listed below, sequenced in a study of tumor-infiltrating lymphocytes in primary liver carcinoma. Germline DNA was also extracted, with blood RNA taken from unsorted whole blood. TCR beta cDNA was reverse-transcribed from about 500 ng of total RNA. The reaction used a constant-region primer and ProtoScript II reverse transcriptase. Slightly modified ARM-PCR, run as three nested multiplex PCR rounds, produced the TCR beta libraries. With TRBV1-TRBV30 forward primers and a C-beta reverse primer, the first two PCR rounds were run for roughly 9 cycles each. TCRdb re-analysed the multiplex PCR reads in MiXCR, keeping a single row per CDR3 protein. In the table there are about 200,000 distinct CDR3 sequences, about 65% of which are singletons. The source material was peripheral blood. These receptor sequences come from a woman aged 60 to 75 with primary liver carcinoma and hepatitis B virus infection.

With respect to this clonotype: A read error may be the cause here, since a much bigger clone is one base away. This chain links TRBV29-1 with TRBJ1-2, with D possibly TRBD1 on 5 matching bases. The CDR3 has 13 amino acids. With 8 bases removed from V and 1 base from J, the gap between germline ends came to 14 bases. CDR1 and CDR2 from the germline V gene are SQVTM and ANQGSEA. CDR3 in DNA: TGCAGCACAGGACCGGGAAATAACTATGGCTACACCTTC. Translation: CSTGPGNNYGYTF.

Concerning this clonotype itself: One end of the junction fails to match germline, which may point to a read error. The J gene is TRBJ2-7, the V gene TRBV11-2; D is uncertain. Germline CDR1 is SGHAT and CDR2 is FQNNGV. CDR3 length: 14 residues. CDR3 residues: CARSLTDLDHEQYF. The DNA of the CDR3 is TGTGCCAGGAGCTTGACTGACCTCGACCACGAGCAGTACTTC.

V usage is TRBV29-1 and J usage is TRBJ2-5; D could derive from TRBD1 or TRBD2 (6 bases each). CDR3 length equals 13 residues. Looked up from germline, CDR1 is SQVTM and CDR2 is ANQGSEA. V was shortened by 4 bases and J by 4 bases, with 13 bases between the two germline ends. The CDR3 bases are TGCAGCGTTGCGCGGGACATCTTAGAGACCCAGTACTTC. This sequence encodes CSVARDILETQYF.

This chain joins TRBV6-8 and TRBJ2-1, with D perhaps matching TRBD1 (5 bases). From germline, CDR1 is MNHGY and CDR2 SAAAGT. This CDR3 contains 15 residues. Trimming pared 8 bases from V and 5 bases from J, leaving 19 bases between. The CDR3 protein is CASLTAPDRDNEQFF. The CDR3 DNA is TGTGCCAGCCTCACCGCTCCTGACAGAGACAATGAGCAGTTCTTC.

This rearrangement joins TRBV11-2 to TRBJ2-1, with 11 nucleotides matching TRBD2. Trimming cost V 3 bases and J 8 bases; bases outside gene matches: 18. Germline values: CDR1 SGHAT, CDR2 FQNNGV. This CDR3 has 19 residues. In DNA form, the CDR3 reads TGTGCCAGCAGCTTGGTCCAGGGAGTAGCGGGAGGGCCGGGGGATGAGCAGTTCTTC. This encodes CASSLVQGVAGGPGDEQFF.

This clonotype was recorded at least ten times. This chain links TRBV29-1 with TRBJ2-3; tentatively, D is TRBD1 (6 bases). V shed 7 bases and J shed 1 base, with 15 bases lying between them. CDR1 and CDR2 (germline): SQVTM, ANQGSEA. This CDR3 has 14 amino acids. The CDR3 DNA is TGCAGCGCGGGGTTCGGACAGCGCACAGATACGCAGTATTTT. This encodes CSAGFGQRTDTQYF.

In the case of this clonotype: One junction end disagrees with the germline gene, perhaps due to a read error. V gene TRBV25-1 combines with J gene TRBJ1-1, with D unclear. The CDR3 covers 14 residues. Germline V gene data show CDR1 as MGHDK and CDR2 as SYGVNS. CDR3 loop: CVSSEVGRRTEAFF. CDR3 in DNA: TGTGTCAGCAGTGAAGTGGGCAGGAGGACTGAAGCTTTCTTT.